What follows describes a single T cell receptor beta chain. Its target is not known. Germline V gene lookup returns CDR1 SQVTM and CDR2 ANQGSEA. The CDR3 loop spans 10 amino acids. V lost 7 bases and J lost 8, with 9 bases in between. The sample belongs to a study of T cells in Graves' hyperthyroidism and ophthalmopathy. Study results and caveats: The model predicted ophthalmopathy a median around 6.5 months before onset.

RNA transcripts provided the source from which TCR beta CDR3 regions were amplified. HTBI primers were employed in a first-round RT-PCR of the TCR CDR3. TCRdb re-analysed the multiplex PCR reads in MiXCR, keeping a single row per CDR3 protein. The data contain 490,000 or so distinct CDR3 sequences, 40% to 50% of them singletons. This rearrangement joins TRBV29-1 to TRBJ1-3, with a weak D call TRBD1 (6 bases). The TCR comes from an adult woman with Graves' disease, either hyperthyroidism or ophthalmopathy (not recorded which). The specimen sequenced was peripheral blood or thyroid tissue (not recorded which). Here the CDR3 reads CSGGQDTIYF. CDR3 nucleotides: TGCAGCGGGGGGCAGGACACCATATATTTT.